This T cell receptor beta chain was profiled in a study of T-cell memory formation after mild COVID-19. Study information: Largely, the TCR clusters proved donor specific.

Overall study results and limits: CD4/CD8 balance held among clones contracting day 15 to 85, and later expanders leaned CD4+. Second-wave clones reaching peak frequency on day 37 lacked confirmed SARS-CoV-2 specificity.

This CDR3 has 17 amino acids. Trimming removed 7 bases from V and 3 bases from J; junction bases left unmatched: 11. In germline, CDR1 is MNHEY, CDR2 SMNVEV (reference sequence). TCRdb independently ran MiXCR on the 5' RACE reads; one entry per CDR3 protein. The sample contains about 340,000 distinct CDR3 sequences, more than 15% of which appear only once. A few counts support this clonotype. The antigen remains unidentified. The chain links TRBV27 to TRBJ2-5, with TRBD2 identical over 13 bases. The sample taken for sequencing was PBMCs or a T cell subset sorted from them (not recorded which). This receptor was taken from a man aged 18 to 29 who had mild COVID-19 (a few samples of this study predate the infection). Cell type and time point are not known. The CDR3 DNA is TGTGCCAGCAACTCGGGCCGAGGACTAGCGGGGGAAGAGACCCAGTACTTC. Translation: CASNSGRGLAGEETQYF.